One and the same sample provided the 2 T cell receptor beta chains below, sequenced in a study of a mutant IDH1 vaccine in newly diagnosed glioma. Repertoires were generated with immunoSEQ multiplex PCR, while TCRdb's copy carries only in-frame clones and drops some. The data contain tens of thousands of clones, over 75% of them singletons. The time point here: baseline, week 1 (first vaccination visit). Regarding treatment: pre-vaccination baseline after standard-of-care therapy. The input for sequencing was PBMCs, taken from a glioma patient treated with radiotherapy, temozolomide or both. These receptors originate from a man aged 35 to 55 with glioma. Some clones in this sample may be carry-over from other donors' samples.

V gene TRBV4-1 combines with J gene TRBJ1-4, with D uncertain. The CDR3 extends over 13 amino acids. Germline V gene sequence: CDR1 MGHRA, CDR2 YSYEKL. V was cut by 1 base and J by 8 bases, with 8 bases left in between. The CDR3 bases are TGCGCCAGCAGCCAAGGACATCAAGAAAAACTGTTTTTT. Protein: CASSQGHQEKLFF.

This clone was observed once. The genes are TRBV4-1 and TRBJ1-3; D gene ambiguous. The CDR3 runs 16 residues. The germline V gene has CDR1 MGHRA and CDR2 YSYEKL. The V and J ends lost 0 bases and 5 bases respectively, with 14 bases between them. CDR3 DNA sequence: TGCGCCAGCAGCCAAGATCTGGCCGGGAGGAGAAACACCATATATTTT. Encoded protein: CASSQDLAGRRNTIYF.